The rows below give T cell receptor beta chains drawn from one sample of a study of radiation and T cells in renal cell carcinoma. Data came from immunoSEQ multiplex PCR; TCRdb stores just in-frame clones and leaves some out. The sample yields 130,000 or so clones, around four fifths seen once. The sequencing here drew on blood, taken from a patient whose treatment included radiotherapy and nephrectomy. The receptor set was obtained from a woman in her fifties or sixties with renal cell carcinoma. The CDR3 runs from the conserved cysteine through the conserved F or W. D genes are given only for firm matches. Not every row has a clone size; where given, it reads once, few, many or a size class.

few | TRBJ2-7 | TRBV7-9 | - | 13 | TGTGCCAGCAACCATGGCAAGTCCTACGAGCAGTACTTC | CASNHGKSYEQYF
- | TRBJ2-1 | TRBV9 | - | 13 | TGTGCCAGCAGCGTAGCGGAACCCAATGAGCAGTTCTTC | CASSVAEPNEQFF
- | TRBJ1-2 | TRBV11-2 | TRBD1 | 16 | TGTGCCAGCAGTTCTCTGCGGGACAGGCCTAACTATGGCTACACCTTC | CASSSLRDRPNYGYTF
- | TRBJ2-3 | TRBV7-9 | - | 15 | TGTGCCAGCAGCTTAGGTCAGGCGAAAGGGGAAACGCAGTATTTT | CASSLGQAKGETQYF
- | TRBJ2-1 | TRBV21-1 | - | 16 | TGTGCCAGCAGCAAAGGAAGGAGCGGGAGGTATCATGAGCAGTTCTTC | CASSKGRSGRYHEQFF
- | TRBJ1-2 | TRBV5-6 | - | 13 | TGTGCCAGCAGATTAAGGGGAGCTGATGGCTACACCTTC | CASRLRGADGYTF
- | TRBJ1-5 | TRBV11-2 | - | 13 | TGTGCCAGCAGCTTAGAGGGGGGCCAGCCCCAGCATTTT | CASSLEGGQPQHF
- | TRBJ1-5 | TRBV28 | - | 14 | TGTGCCAGCAGTTTCGGATCGGGCAATCAGCCCCAGCATTTT | CASSFGSGNQPQHF
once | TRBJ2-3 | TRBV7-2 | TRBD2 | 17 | TGTGCCAGCAGCTTAGTAGGGACTAGCGGAAGCACAGATACGCAGTATTTT | CASSLVGTSGSTDTQYF
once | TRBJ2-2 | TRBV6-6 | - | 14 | TGTGCCAGCAGTCCGGGACAGAACACCGGGGAGCTGTTTTTT | CASSPGQNTGELFF
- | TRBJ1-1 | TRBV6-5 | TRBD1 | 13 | TGTGCCAGCAAGTCAGGGGGGAGAAGTGTAGCTTTCTTT | CASKSGGRSVAFF
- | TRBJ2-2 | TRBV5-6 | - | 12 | TGTGCCAGCAGCTTCGTTCCCGGGGAGCTGTTTTTT | CASSFVPGELFF
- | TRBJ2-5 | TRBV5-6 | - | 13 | TGTGCCAGCAGCCAGGACACGCAAGAGACCCAGTACTTC | CASSQDTQETQYF
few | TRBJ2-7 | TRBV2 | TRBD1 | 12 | TGTGCCAGCAGGGATACAGGGGGCGGGCAGTACTTC | CASRDTGGGQYF
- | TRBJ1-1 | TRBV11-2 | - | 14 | TGTGCCAGCAGGTTACAGGGTCCGAACACTGAAGCTTTCTTT | CASRLQGPNTEAFF
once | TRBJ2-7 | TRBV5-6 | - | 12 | TGTGCCAGCAGCTTGGTCCCGTACGAGCAGTACTTC | CASSLVPYEQYF
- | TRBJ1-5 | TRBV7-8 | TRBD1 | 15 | TGTGCCAGCAGCCCCGGACAGGGTGTAAATCAGCCCCAGCATTTT | CASSPGQGVNQPQHF
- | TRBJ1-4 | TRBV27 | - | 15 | TGTGCCAGCAGCCAGTTCGGGGTTCCTAATGAAAAACTGTTTTTT | CASSQFGVPNEKLFF
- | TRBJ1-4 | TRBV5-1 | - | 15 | TGCGCCAGCAGCTTGGCCGGACAGTCTAATGAAAAACTGTTTTTT | CASSLAGQSNEKLFF
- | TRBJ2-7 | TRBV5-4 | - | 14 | TGTGCCAGCACCCCGACGGGGGAACCCCACGAGCAGTACTTC | CASTPTGEPHEQYF
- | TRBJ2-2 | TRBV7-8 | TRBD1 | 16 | TGTGCCAGCAGCTTAACAGGGGGCGCGAACACCGGGGAGCTGTTTTTT | CASSLTGGANTGELFF
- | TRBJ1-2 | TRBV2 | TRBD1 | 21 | TGTGCCAGCAGTGTTCACCGGCATCCGAGACAGGGACTCGAGGGCATCTATGGCTACACCTTC | CASSVHRHPRQGLEGIYGYTF
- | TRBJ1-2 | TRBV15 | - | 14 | TGTGCCACCAGCAGAGATAAGGGGCAGGGTTCCTCCACCTTC | CATSRDKGQGSSTF
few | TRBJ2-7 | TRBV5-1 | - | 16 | TGCGCCAGCAGCTTGGCCCAAACCCGGGACGGCTACGAGCAGTACTTC | CASSLAQTRDGYEQYF
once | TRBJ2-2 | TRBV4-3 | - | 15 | TGCGCCAGCAGCCAAGCACTTTCGTTCTCCGGGGAGCTGTTTTTT | CASSQALSFSGELFF
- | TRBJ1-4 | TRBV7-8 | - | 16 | TGTGCCAGCAGCCCCTCGTCCGCAGCAACTAATGAAAAACTGTTTTTT | CASSPSSAATNEKLFF
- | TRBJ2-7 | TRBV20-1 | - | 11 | TGCAGTGCTCCTGGACTCAACGAGCAGTACTTC | CSAPGLNEQYF
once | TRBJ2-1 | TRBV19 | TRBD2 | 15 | TGTGCCAGTAGTGACCATGAGCGGGAGGGAAATGAGCAGTTCTTC | CASSDHEREGNEQFF
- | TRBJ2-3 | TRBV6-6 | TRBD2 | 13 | TGTGCCAGCTCACGGGGGGACACAGATACGCAGTATTTT | CASSRGDTDTQYF
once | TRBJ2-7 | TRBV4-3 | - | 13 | TGCGCCAGCAGCCAAGACAACAGAAGCCGTCAGTACTTC | CASSQDNRSRQYF
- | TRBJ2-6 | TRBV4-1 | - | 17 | TGCGCCAGCAGCCAAGAAGGCGGCGTCTCTGGGGCCAACGTCCTGACTTTC | CASSQEGGVSGANVLTF
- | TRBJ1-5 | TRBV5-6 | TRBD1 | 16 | TGTGCCAGCAGCGCAAGGGACAGGGGCGATGTTAAGCCCCAGCATTTT | CASSARDRGDVKPQHF
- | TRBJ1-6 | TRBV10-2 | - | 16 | TGCGCCACCTTAGGAGGACAGTCTGACTATAATTCACCCCTCCACTTT | CATLGGQSDYNSPLHF
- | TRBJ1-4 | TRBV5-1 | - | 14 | TGCGCCAGCAGCTTGGAGCAGAGTAATGAAAAACTGTTTTTT | CASSLEQSNEKLFF
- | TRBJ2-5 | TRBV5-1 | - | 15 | TGCGCCAGCAGCTTGGCGGTGGGGTTCCAAGAGACCCAGTACTTC | CASSLAVGFQETQYF
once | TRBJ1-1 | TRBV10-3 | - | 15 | TGTGCCATCAGTGAGTCGAGGGGTGGCGCCACTGAAGCTTTCTTT | CAISESRGGATEAFF
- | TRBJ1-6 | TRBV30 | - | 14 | TGTGCCTGGAGTTGGCCAGGGAATAATTCACCCCTCCACTTT | CAWSWPGNNSPLHF
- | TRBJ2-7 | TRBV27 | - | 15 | TGTGCCAGCAGCGATTCGGGACTGCGGGTGGGGAAGCAGTACTTC | CASSDSGLRVGKQYF
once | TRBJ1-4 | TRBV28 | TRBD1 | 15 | TGTGCCAGCAGCTCACAGGGGAAAACTAATGAAAAACTGTTTTTT | CASSSQGKTNEKLFF
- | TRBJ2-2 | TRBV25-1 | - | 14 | TGTGCCAGCAGTGGGGGGCTGCGCACCGGGGAGCTGTTTTTT | CASSGGLRTGELFF
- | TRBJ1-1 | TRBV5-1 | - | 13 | TGCGCCAGCAGCGACCTCACGAACACTGAAGCTTTCTTT | CASSDLTNTEAFF
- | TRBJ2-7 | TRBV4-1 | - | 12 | TGCGCCAGCAGCCCTAGCTCCTACGAGCAGTACTTC | CASSPSSYEQYF
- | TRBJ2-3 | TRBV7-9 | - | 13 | TGTGCCAGCAGCTTTTTGTCCACAGATACGCAGTATTTT | CASSFLSTDTQYF
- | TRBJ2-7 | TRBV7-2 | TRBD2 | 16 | TGTGCCAGCAGCTTAGTAGGCGGGAGTGGTTCCTACGAGCAGTACTTC | CASSLVGGSGSYEQYF
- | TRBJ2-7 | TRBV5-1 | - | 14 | TGCGCCAGCAGCACCGAGGCAGGGAATTACGAGCAGTACTTC | CASSTEAGNYEQYF
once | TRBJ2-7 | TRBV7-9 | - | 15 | TGTGCCAGCAGCTCGTACGAAGGGGTAGATGGCGAGCAGTACTTC | CASSSYEGVDGEQYF
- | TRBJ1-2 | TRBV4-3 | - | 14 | TGCGCCAGCAGCCAAGCCGACGGGTTCTATGGCTACACCTTC | CASSQADGFYGYTF
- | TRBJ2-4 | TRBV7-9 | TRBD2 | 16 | TGTGCCAGCAACCATGCTATAGGGGCGGGGGAAAACATTCAGTACTTC | CASNHAIGAGENIQYF
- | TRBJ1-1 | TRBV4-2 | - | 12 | TGTGCCAGCAGCCAAGATAACACTGAAGCTTTCTTT | CASSQDNTEAFF
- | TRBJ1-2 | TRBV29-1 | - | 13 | TGCAGCGTCGCCGGACGGGGCGACTATGGCTACACCTTC | CSVAGRGDYGYTF
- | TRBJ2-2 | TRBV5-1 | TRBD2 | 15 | TGCGCCAGCAGCTTAAGCGGGAGAAACATCGGGGAGCTGTTTTTT | CASSLSGRNIGELFF
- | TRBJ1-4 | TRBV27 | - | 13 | TGTGCCAGCAGGAGAGCAACTAATGAAAAACTGTTTTTT | CASRRATNEKLFF
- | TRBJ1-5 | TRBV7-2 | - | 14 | TGTGCCAGCAGCTTAGAACTAGGCGATCAGCCCCAGCATTTT | CASSLELGDQPQHF
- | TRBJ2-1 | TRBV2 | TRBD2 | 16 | TGTGCCAGCACTACTTTCGGGACTAGCGGGGCCAATGAGCAGTTCTTC | CASTTFGTSGANEQFF
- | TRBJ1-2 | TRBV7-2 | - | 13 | TGTGCCAGCAGCTTAACGAAAAACTATGGCTACACCTTC | CASSLTKNYGYTF